Listed here is a single T cell receptor beta chain. The target antigen is unknown. The source of the sample is a study of T-cell memory formation after mild COVID-19. Regarding the study as a whole: In pre-infection memory, a portion of responding clones appeared, which suggested that cross-reactive memory joined.

TCRdb independently ran MiXCR on the 5' RACE reads; one entry per CDR3 protein. The sample contains 400,000 or so distinct CDR3 sequences, around 21% of which appear only once. Germline V gene sequence: CDR1 SGHDN, CDR2 FVKESK. J gave up 6 bases and V 4 bases, and 12 bases lay outside the gene matches. CDR3 length: 18 residues. This sequence joins TRBV14 and TRBJ2-3; 14 nucleotides line up with TRBD2. The clonotype was recovered from an adult woman who had mild COVID-19 (a few samples of this study predate the infection). Cell type and time point are not known. The sequenced sample was PBMCs or a T cell subset sorted from them (not recorded which). CDR3 sequence reads: CASSPKLTSGGAMDTQYF. CDR3 coding DNA: TGTGCCAGCAGCCCCAAACTGACTAGCGGGGGGGCTATGGATACGCAGTATTTT.